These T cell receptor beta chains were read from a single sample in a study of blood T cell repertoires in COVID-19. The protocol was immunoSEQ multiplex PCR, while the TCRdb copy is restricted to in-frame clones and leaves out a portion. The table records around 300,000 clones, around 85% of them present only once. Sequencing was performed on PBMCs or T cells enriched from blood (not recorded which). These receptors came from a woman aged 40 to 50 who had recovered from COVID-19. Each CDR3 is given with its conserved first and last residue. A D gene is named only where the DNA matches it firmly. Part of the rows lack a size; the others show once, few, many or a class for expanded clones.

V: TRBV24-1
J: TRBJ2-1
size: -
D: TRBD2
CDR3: CATSTSGGNNEQFF
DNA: TGTGCCACCAGCACTAGCGGGGGGAACAATGAGCAGTTCTTC

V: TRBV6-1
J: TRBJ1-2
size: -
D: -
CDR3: CASSAGEDRHFSYGYTF
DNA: TGTGCCAGCAGTGCGGGGGAAGATCGTCATTTCTCTTACGGCTACACCTTC

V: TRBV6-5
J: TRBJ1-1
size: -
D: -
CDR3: CASSYSVTGTEAFF
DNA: TGTGCCAGCAGTTACTCGGTGACTGGGACTGAAGCTTTCTTT

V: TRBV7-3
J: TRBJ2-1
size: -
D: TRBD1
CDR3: CASSFQGAANEQFF
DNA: TGTGCCAGCAGCTTTCAGGGGGCGGCCAATGAGCAGTTCTTC

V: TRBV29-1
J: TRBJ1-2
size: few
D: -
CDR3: CSVLGAALGYTF
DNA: TGCAGCGTGCTGGGGGCCGCCCTAGGCTACACCTTC

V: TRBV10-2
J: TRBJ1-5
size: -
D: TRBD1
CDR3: CASSGTGVSNQPQHF
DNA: TGCGCCAGCAGCGGGACAGGGGTCAGCAATCAGCCCCAGCATTTT

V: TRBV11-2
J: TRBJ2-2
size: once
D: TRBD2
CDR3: CASSSSLAGGAGELFF
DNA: TGTGCCAGCAGCTCCTCACTAGCGGGAGGGGCCGGGGAGCTGTTTTTT

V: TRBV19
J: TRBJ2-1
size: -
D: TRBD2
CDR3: CASTPVLAGNNEQFF
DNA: TGTGCCAGTACCCCCGTACTAGCGGGTAACAATGAGCAGTTCTTC

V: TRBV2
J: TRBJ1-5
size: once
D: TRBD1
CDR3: CASSNRGRPSEPQHF
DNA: TGTGCCAGCAGCAACAGGGGGCGGCCTAGTGAGCCCCAGCATTTT

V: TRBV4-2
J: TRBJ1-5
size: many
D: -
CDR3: CASSRMRNQPQHF
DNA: TGTGCCAGCAGCCGTATGAGGAATCAGCCCCAGCATTTT

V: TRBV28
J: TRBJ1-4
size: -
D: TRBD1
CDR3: CASSPGGGTGVEKLFF
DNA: TGTGCCAGCAGTCCAGGAGGGGGGACAGGGGTAGAAAAACTGTTTTTT

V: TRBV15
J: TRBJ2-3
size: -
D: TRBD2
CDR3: CATSRDQAGAADTQYF
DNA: TGTGCCACCAGCAGAGATCAGGCGGGAGCAGCAGATACGCAGTATTTT

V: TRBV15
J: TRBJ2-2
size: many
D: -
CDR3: CATSRVLGEGGELFF
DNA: TGTGCCACCAGCAGAGTACTAGGCGAAGGCGGGGAGCTGTTTTTT

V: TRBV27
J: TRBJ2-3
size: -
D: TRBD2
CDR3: CASSLSRGDSTDTQYF
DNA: TGTGCCAGCAGTTTATCGCGGGGGGATAGCACAGATACGCAGTATTTT